The 25 T cell receptor beta chains in this list originate from one sample, sequenced in a study of T cells in Graves' hyperthyroidism and ophthalmopathy. Amplified regions were TCR beta CDR3 sequences from RNA transcripts. A first-round RT-PCR of the TCR CDR3 used the HTBI primer set. MiXCR was run by TCRdb on the multiplex PCR reads, yielding one entry per CDR3 protein. Of 500,000 to 800,000 distinct CDR3 sequences in the sample, just under 45% are singletons; the top ten hold more than 7%. The specimen was peripheral blood or thyroid tissue (not recorded which). Every receptor here comes from an adult man with Graves' disease, either hyperthyroidism or ophthalmopathy (not recorded which).

This rearrangement joins TRBV7-6 to TRBJ1-5; TRBD1 aligns across 8 bases. In germline, CDR1 is SGHVS, CDR2 FNYEAQ. The CDR3 is made up of 18 amino acids. V lost 5 bases, J lost 1 base, and 13 bases stayed unmatched. The CDR3 nucleotides read TGTGCCAGCAGCCCATCGGTCGGACAGGGCAGGAGCAATCAGCCCCAGCATTTT. Translation gives CASSPSVGQGRSNQPQHF.

At least ten counts were recorded for this clonotype. This chain uses TRBV7-6 with TRBJ2-7; D possibly corresponds to TRBD1 (6 bases). Trimming removed 1 base at V and 0 bases at J, with 16 bases between. The germline CDR1 and CDR2 sequences are SGHVS and FNYEAQ. CDR3 length: 17 amino acids. The CDR3, as DNA: TGTGCCAGCAGCTTAGGCCAGGACAGAGCGAGCTCCTACGAGCAGTACTTC. Its translation is CASSLGQDRASSYEQYF.

The chain recombines TRBV11-2 with TRBJ2-7; 12 nucleotides match TRBD2. Germline lookup yields CDR1 SGHAT and CDR2 FQNNGV. This CDR3 spans 14 amino acids. After removal of 4 bases from V and 6 bases from J, the junction contained 4 bases not matched to a gene. CDR3 nucleotides: TGTGCCAGCAGCTCGACTAGCGGGAGAATCGAGCAGTACTTC. Amino acid sequence: CASSSTSGRIEQYF.

This clonotype was observed a single time. The chain recombines TRBV7-2 with TRBJ1-6; the D is unclear. The CDR3 sequence is 16 residues long. The germline V gene has CDR1 SGHTA and CDR2 FQGNSA. The V and J ends lost 8 bases and 0 bases respectively, with 14 bases between them. The CDR3 DNA is TGTGCCAGCGGCAAGGACGGGAGCTCCTATAATTCACCCCTCCACTTT. Translating gives CASGKDGSSYNSPLHF.

V and J are TRBV10-3 and TRBJ1-3; TRBD1 agrees at 7 bases. This CDR3 contains 19 residues. Losses at the gene ends were 3 bases for V and 0 bases for J; bases not matched to a gene: 14. CDR1 and CDR2 from the germline V gene are ENHRY and SYGVKD. For the CDR3, the DNA is TGTGCCATCAGTGATTCGCCCGGGACAGATTTCCCCTCTGGAAACACCATATATTTT. Protein product: CAISDSPGTDFPSGNTIYF.

The V gene is TRBV24-1, the J gene TRBJ2-5; 11 nucleotides match TRBD1. There are 16 residues in the CDR3. V lost 3 bases and J lost 9; bases outside the gene matches: 11. Looked up from germline, CDR1 is KGHDR and CDR2 is SFDVKD. The CDR3 is CATSDRTGGLVQPQYF. The DNA of the CDR3 is TGTGCCACCAGTGATCGGACAGGGGGCTTGGTTCAGCCCCAGTACTTC.

Comment on this clonotype: Possible read error: a much larger clone is one base away. The V and J genes are TRBV29-1 and TRBJ1-1; no reliable D call. CDR3 length equals 13 residues. V was shortened by 7 bases and J by 3 bases, with 15 bases between the two germline ends. Germline CDR1 is SQVTM and CDR2 is ANQGSEA. The CDR3 coding sequence is TGCAGCGCATTAGGGAGGCTCGACACTGAAGCTTTCTTT. Translating gives CSALGRLDTEAFF.

This chain uses TRBV7-9 with TRBJ1-1, with 7 bases lining up with TRBD1. V dropped 5 bases and J dropped 6; count of bases not matched to a gene: 12. CDR1 is SEHNR and CDR2 is FQNEAQ in the germline V gene (reference sequence). The CDR3 consists of 15 residues. The CDR3 DNA follows: TGTGCCAGCAGCCCCGACCCGACAGGGTTGGCTGAAGCTTTCTTT. This sequence encodes CASSPDPTGLAEAFF.

The chain joins TRBV2 to TRBJ1-6; D is ambiguous. V lost 2 bases to trimming and J lost 0 bases, with 11 bases between them. This CDR3 has 17 amino acids. Germline V gene sequence: CDR1 SNHLY, CDR2 FYNNEI. This CDR3 reads CASSEIARSSYNSPLHF. In nucleotides, the CDR3 is TGTGCCAGCAGTGAAATCGCCCGGAGCTCCTATAATTCACCCCTCCACTTT.

The chain employs TRBV11-2 and TRBJ1-2; TRBD1 agrees at 8 bases. Germline V lookup: CDR1 SGHAT, CDR2 FQNNGV. The J segment lost 4 bases and the V segment lost 4 bases, leaving 5 bases of the junction unmatched. This CDR3 contains 14 residues. The CDR3 reads CASSSAGGSYGYTF. DNA for the CDR3: TGTGCCAGCAGCTCGGCAGGGGGCAGCTATGGCTACACCTTC.

Worth noting for this clonotype: Mismatch with germline at one junction end may stem from a read error. This chain connects TRBV24-1 to TRBJ1-1, with a tentative D call TRBD1 (5 bases). The germline gives CDR1 KGHDR, CDR2 SFDVKD. The CDR3 contains 13 residues. The CDR3 nucleotides are TGTGCCACCAGCGATTATCAGGGCAGTGAAGCTTTCTTT. Protein sequence: CATSDYQGSEAFF.

The table lists this clonotype with many counts. The chain has TRBV20-1 and TRBJ1-5; the match to TRBD1 covers 10 bases. The germline CDR1 and CDR2 sequences are DFQATT and SNEGSKA (reference sequence). Germline trimming cut 5 bases from V and 6 bases from J; bases unmatched to any gene: 10. The length of the CDR3 is 15 residues. The DNA for the CDR3 is TGCAGTGCTGGGGGACAGGGGATCGGGGGTCAGCCCCAGCATTTT. Protein product: CSAGGQGIGGQPQHF.

Details on this clonotype: This may stem from a read error, because a much larger clone lies one nucleotide away. The V call is TRBV7-3, the J call TRBJ1-1; the D gene is possibly TRBD1 (6 bases). Germline-derived CDR1 and CDR2 are SGHTA and FQGTGA. The CDR3 contains 13 residues. The CDR3 protein is CASSSTGFTEASF. The CDR3 DNA is TGTGCCAGCAGCTCCACAGGGTTCACTGAAGCTTCCTTT.

This chain uses TRBV6-5 with TRBJ2-7, with TRBD2 matching over 12 bases. Germline V gene lookup returns CDR1 MNHEY and CDR2 SVGAGI. There are 15 residues in the CDR3. V lost 6 bases, J lost 0 bases, and 3 bases stayed unmatched. CDR3 region: CASRGLAGLSYEQYF. In nucleotides, the CDR3 is TGTGCCAGCAGGGGACTAGCGGGTCTCTCCTACGAGCAGTACTTC.

This clonotype has only a few counts. The J gene is TRBJ1-3, the V gene TRBV24-1; 11 positions match TRBD1. The germline gives CDR1 KGHDR, CDR2 SFDVKD. The CDR3 length is 16 residues. The ends lost 11 bases at V and 3 bases at J; junction bases unmatched: 11. CDR3: CASSPGQGAFGNTIYF. Written as DNA, the CDR3 is TGTGCCAGCAGCCCCGGACAGGGGGCATTTGGAAACACCATATATTTT.

This chain connects TRBV6-5 to TRBJ2-5; tentatively, D is TRBD2 (5 bases). CDR1 and CDR2 (germline): MNHEY, SVGAGI. This CDR3 has 15 residues. The ends were cut back, 5 bases at V and 5 bases at J, with 18 bases in the middle. CDR3 sequence reads: CASSEGLLLGETQYF. CDR3 nucleotides: TGTGCCAGCAGTGAGGGCCTCCTCCTCGGCGAGACCCAGTACTTC.

This clonotype was counted at least ten times. J is TRBJ2-7 and V is TRBV29-1; 10 bases map to TRBD2. Germline V gene lookup returns CDR1 SQVTM and CDR2 ANQGSEA. The CDR3 loop spans 13 amino acids. V dropped 3 bases and J dropped 7; count of bases not matched to a gene: 6. The CDR3 region has the DNA TGCAGCGTTGAGCCTAGCGGGAGTAGTGAGCAGTACTTC. Translated, it gives CSVEPSGSSEQYF.

This chain uses TRBV19 with TRBJ2-7, with D tentatively TRBD2 (6 bases). The V gene's germline CDR1 is LNHDA and CDR2 SQIVND (reference sequence). The CDR3 is 14 amino acids. The ends were cut back, 2 bases at V and 2 bases at J, with 10 bases in the middle. CDR3 coding DNA: TGTGCCAGTAGTATATTAGGAGGGGCCTACGAGCAGTACTTC. The encoded protein is CASSILGGAYEQYF.

Comment on this clonotype: The germline gene is not matched at one end of the junction; a read error may be the cause. The chain has TRBV7-9 and TRBJ1-2; 12 bases align to TRBD1. This CDR3 is 14 amino acids long. Looked up from germline, CDR1 is SEHNR and CDR2 is FQNEAQ (reference sequence). As DNA, the CDR3 is TGTGCCACCAGCACCGGGACAGGGGGCTTTGGCTACACCTTC. Protein product: CATSTGTGGFGYTF.

This clonotype was seen at least ten times. This sequence joins TRBV29-1 and TRBJ2-5; no definite D call. Germline V gene sequence: CDR1 SQVTM, CDR2 ANQGSEA. V lost 2 bases, J lost 5 bases, and 12 bases lay in between. CDR3 size: 13 residues. CDR3 nucleotides: TGCAGCGTTGAACTGGCGGTTCACGAGACCCAGTACTTC. This gives the protein CSVELAVHETQYF.

V and J are TRBV10-3 and TRBJ1-5; 8 nucleotides align to TRBD1. V was pared by 6 bases and J by 2 bases, with 6 bases of the junction left unmatched. CDR1 and CDR2 (germline): ENHRY, SYGVKD. The CDR3 sequence is 15 residues long. The CDR3 spells CAIRDLDRGNQPQHF. CDR3 nucleotides: TGTGCCATCAGGGATTTGGACAGGGGCAATCAGCCCCAGCATTTT.

A note on this clonotype: Since a much larger clone is just one base distant, this may be a read error. The CDR3 carries no conserved terminal phenylalanine or tryptophan, so it likely arises from a read error. V gene TRBV7-9 combines with J gene TRBJ2-5; 10 positions match TRBD2. The V gene's germline CDR1 is SEHNR and CDR2 FQNEAQ (reference sequence). The CDR3 consists of 17 residues. V lost 4 bases, J lost 5 bases, and 13 bases stayed unmatched. The CDR3 sequence: CASSYADSGGSTETQYS. In nucleotides, the CDR3 is TGTGCCAGCAGCTACGCGGATAGCGGGGGGAGCACGGAGACCCAGTACTCC.

This clonotype has a handful of counts. CDR3 residues: CSATFDRVYMNTEAFF. The CDR3 coding sequence is TGCAGTGCTACGTTCGACAGGGTCTACATGAACACTGAAGCTTTCTTT. V and J are TRBV20-1 and TRBJ1-1; 7 bases are a match to TRBD1. Unmatched junction bases numbered 11, after V lost 4 bases and J lost 0 bases. CDR3 size: 16 residues. The V gene's germline CDR1 is DFQATT and CDR2 SNEGSKA (reference sequence).

The chain uses TRBV12-3 or TRBV12-4 and TRBJ1-1; 7 positions match TRBD1. The CDR3 spans 16 residues. Trimming removed 6 bases from V and 0 bases from J; junction bases left unmatched: 10. CDR3 protein: CASSRDRAGVNTEAFF. CDR3 sequence (DNA): TGTGCCAGCAGCCGTGACAGGGCCGGGGTGAACACTGAAGCTTTCTTT.

This clonotype has a count of ten or more. The chain combines TRBV6-1 with TRBJ2-5, with D unclear. CDR1 and CDR2 (germline): MNHNS, SASEGT. CDR3 length: 11 residues. The ends were cut back, 4 bases at V and 3 bases at J, with 3 bases in the middle. The DNA for the CDR3 is TGTGCCAGCAGTGGAGAAGAGACCCAGTACTTC. Protein: CASSGEETQYF.